This T cell receptor (beta chain) was recovered during a study of cytomegalovirus exposure and HLA in healthy donors. Study at large: Among 150 million to 200 million T cells, an earlier analysis found 117 million unique TCR beta sequences.

With 60 Vbeta and 13 Jbeta primers, the PCR was carried out. TCRdb's copy holds only in-frame clones and misses some; the assay was immunoSEQ multiplex PCR. The top ten clones hold approximately 2% of a sample with more than 250,000 clones, approximately 90% of them seen once. V was cut by 5 bases and J by 7 bases, with 17 bases left in between. CDR3 size: 14 residues. The germline CDR1 and CDR2 sequences are SNHLY and FYNNEI. V and J are TRBV2 and TRBJ1-2; a weak D match, TRBD1 (6 bases). Material for sequencing was PBMCs. This sequence originates from a woman between 18 and 29 years old in good health and CMV-seronegative. This CDR3 is CASSSGGARVGYTF. The CDR3 DNA reads as TGTGCCAGCAGTTCGGGGGGGGCTCGAGTTGGCTACACCTTC.